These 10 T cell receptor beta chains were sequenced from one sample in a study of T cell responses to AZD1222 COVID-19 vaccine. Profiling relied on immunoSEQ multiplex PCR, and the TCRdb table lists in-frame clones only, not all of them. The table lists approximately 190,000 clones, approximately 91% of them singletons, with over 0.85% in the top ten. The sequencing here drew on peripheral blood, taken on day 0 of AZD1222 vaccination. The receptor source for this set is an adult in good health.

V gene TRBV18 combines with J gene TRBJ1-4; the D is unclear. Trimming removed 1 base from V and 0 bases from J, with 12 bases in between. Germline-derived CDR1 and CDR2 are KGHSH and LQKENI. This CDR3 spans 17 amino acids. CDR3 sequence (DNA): TGTGCCAGCTCACCACAGGTCCGGGCCACAACTAATGAAAAACTGTTTTTT. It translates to CASSPQVRATTNEKLFF.

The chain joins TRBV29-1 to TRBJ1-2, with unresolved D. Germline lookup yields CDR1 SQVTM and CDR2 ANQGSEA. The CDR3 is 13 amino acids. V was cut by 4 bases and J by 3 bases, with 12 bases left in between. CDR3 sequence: CSVAAPPDYGYTF. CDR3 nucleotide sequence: TGCAGCGTTGCGGCCCCCCCAGACTATGGCTACACCTTC.

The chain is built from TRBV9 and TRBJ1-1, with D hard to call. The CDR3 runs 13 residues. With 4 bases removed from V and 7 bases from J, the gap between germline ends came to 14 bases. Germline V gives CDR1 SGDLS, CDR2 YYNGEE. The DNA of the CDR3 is TGTGCCAGCAGCCCCGGGTCTATCTATGAAGCTTTCTTT. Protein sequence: CASSPGSIYEAFF.

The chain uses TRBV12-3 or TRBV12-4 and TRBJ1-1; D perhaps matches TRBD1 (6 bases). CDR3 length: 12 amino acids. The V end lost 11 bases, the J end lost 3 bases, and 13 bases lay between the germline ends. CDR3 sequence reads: CAALQGDTEAFF. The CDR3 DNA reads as TGTGCCGCACTACAGGGAGACACTGAAGCTTTCTTT.

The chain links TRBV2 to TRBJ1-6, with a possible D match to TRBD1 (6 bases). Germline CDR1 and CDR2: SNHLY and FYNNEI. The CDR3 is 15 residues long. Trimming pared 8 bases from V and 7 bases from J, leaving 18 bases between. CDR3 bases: TGTGCCAGCCGGGGCGTACAGGGACTAAATTCACCCCTCCACTTT. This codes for CASRGVQGLNSPLHF.

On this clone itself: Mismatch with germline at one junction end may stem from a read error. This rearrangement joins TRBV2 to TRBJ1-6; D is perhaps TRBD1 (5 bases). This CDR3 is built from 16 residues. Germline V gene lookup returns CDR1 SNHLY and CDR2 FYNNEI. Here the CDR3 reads CASTEPPREGNSPLHF. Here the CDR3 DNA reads TGTGCCAGCACTGAACCTCCGAGGGAGGGGAATTCACCCCTCCACTTT.

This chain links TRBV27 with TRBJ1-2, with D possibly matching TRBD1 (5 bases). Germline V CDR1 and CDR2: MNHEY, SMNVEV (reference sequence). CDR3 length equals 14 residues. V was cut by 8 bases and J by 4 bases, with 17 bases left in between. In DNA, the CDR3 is TGTGCCAGCGGGGCGAAACCCTTCCGCTATGGCTACACCTTC. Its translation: CASGAKPFRYGYTF.

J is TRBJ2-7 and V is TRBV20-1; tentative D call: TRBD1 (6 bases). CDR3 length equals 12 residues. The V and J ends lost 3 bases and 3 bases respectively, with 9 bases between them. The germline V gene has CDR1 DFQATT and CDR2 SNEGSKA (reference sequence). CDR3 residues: CSASQQGYEQYF. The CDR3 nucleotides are TGCAGTGCTAGTCAACAGGGCTACGAGCAGTACTTC.

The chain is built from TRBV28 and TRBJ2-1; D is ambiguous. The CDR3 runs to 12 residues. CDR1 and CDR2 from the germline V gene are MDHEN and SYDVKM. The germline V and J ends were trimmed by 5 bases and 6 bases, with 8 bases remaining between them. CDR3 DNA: TGTGCCAGCAGTCCCCCCCGCAATGAGCAGTTCTTC. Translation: CASSPPRNEQFF.

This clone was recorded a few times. CDR3 protein: CASSETGREPYGYTF. Written as DNA, the CDR3 is TGTGCCAGCAGCGAAACAGGACGGGAACCCTATGGCTACACCTTC. J is TRBJ1-2 and V is TRBV27; D is possibly TRBD1 (5 bases). Germline CDR1 and CDR2: MNHEY and SMNVEV (reference sequence). Trimming pared 6 bases from V and 4 bases from J, leaving 18 bases between. The CDR3 sequence is 15 residues long.